These 29 T cell receptor beta chains were all obtained from the same sample, sequenced in a study of CD8 T cells in ankylosing spondylitis. One entry per CDR3 protein results from TCRdb running MiXCR on the 5' RACE reads. The sample carries approximately 150,000 distinct CDR3 sequences, approximately 44% recorded once. Source material: synovial fluid, either unsorted or a sorted T cell fraction (not recorded which). These receptors were obtained from a male donor with ankylosing spondylitis.

This clonotype was counted at least ten times. The J gene is TRBJ2-6, the V gene TRBV5-6, with D unresolved. V shed 0 bases and J shed 5 bases, with 0 bases lying between them. The CDR3 totals 12 residues. Germline V CDR1 and CDR2: SGHDT, YYEEEE. The DNA of the CDR3 is TGTGCCAGCAGCTTGGGGGCCAACGTCCTGACTTTC. It translates to CASSLGANVLTF.

The V call is TRBV5-1, the J call TRBJ2-1; TRBD2 matches 13 bases. V gave up 4 bases and J gave up 8 bases; unmatched junction bases: 12. CDR3 length equals 17 residues. CDR1 SGHRS and CDR2 YFSETQ come from the germline V gene. The CDR3 nucleotides are TGCGCCAGCAGCATAGGACTAGCGGGAGAAGCTTCTTATGAGCAGTTCTTC. It translates to CASSIGLAGEASYEQFF. Combining the CDR3 with reference TRBV5-1 and TRBJ2-1 gives the whole variable domain KAGVTQTPRYLIKTRGQQVTLSCSPISGHRSVSWYQQTPGQGLQFLFEYFSETQRNKGNFPGRFSGRQFSNSRSEMNVSTLELGDSALYLCASSIGLAGEASYEQFFGPGTRLTVL.

This chain joins TRBV5-1 and TRBJ2-7; a weak D match, TRBD1 (5 bases). Germline CDR1 is SGHRS and CDR2 is YFSETQ. Deletions cut 0 bases from V and 9 bases from J, with 13 bases between. The CDR3 loop spans 13 amino acids. CDR3 in amino acids: CASSLVVRGRQYF. The CDR3 nucleotides are TGCGCCAGCAGCTTGGTGGTAAGGGGTCGGCAGTACTTC.

The rearrangement uses TRBV7-9 and TRBJ1-5; 10 nucleotides agree with TRBD1. Losses at the gene ends were 11 bases for V and 0 bases for J; bases not matched to a gene: 7. This CDR3 contains 15 residues. Germline CDR1 SEHNR, CDR2 FQNEAQ (reference sequence). The CDR3 nucleotides read TGTGCCGCAAGGACAGGGGGACATAGCAATCAGCCCCAGCATTTT. This encodes CAARTGGHSNQPQHF.

This clonotype was recorded a few times. The V gene is TRBV3-1, the J gene TRBJ1-2; D might be TRBD1 (6 bases). From germline, CDR1 is LGHDT and CDR2 YNNKEL (reference sequence). The CDR3 length is 16 residues. V was pared by 0 bases and J by 5 bases, with 16 bases between. Written as DNA, the CDR3 is TGTGCCAGCAGCCAAGATTTGGGGGGGCCCTCGTATGGCTACACCTTC. Protein: CASSQDLGGPSYGYTF.

V is TRBV12-3 or TRBV12-4 and J is TRBJ1-2; D might be TRBD1 (5 bases). Trimming took 5 bases from V and 0 from J, leaving 10 bases between them. The CDR3 runs 14 residues. The CDR3 coding sequence is TGTGCCAGCAGTGAAACGGGGCCTAACTATGGCTACACCTTC. Its translation is CASSETGPNYGYTF.

The chain combines TRBV20-1 with TRBJ2-5, with D possibly matching TRBD2 (6 bases). The CDR3 is made up of 15 amino acids. V lost 3 bases, J lost 5 bases, and 19 bases lay in between. Germline V gives CDR1 DFQATT, CDR2 SNEGSKA (reference sequence). Written as DNA, the CDR3 is TGCAGTGCTAGGGGGCCGACTAGTCTGCAGGAGACCCAGTACTTC. It translates to CSARGPTSLQETQYF.

The CDR3 spells CASSHWTSGTESSFYEQFF. Here the CDR3 DNA reads TGTGCCAGCAGCCACTGGACTAGCGGGACGGAAAGTTCCTTTTATGAGCAGTTCTTC. This chain uses TRBV28 with TRBJ2-1; 12 bases are shared with TRBD2. The V segment lost 6 bases and the J segment 8 bases; nucleotides outside the gene matches: 20. Germline CDR1 is MDHEN and CDR2 is SYDVKM. The CDR3 totals 19 residues.

This clonotype was detected once. The gene calls are TRBV20-1 and TRBJ1-4; the D gene is possibly TRBD1 (6 bases). Germline V gives CDR1 DFQATT, CDR2 SNEGSKA (reference sequence). V lost 4 bases, J lost 2 bases, and 17 bases lay in between. CDR3 size: 16 residues. The CDR3 region is CSATIGGGTTNEKLFF. The DNA for the CDR3 is TGCAGTGCTACCATTGGAGGGGGGACCACTAATGAAAAACTGTTTTTT.

V usage is TRBV11-2 and J usage is TRBJ2-2; 7 bases agree with TRBD1. CDR1 is SGHAT, CDR2 FQNNGV, per germline. The CDR3 length is 15 residues. V shed 3 bases, J shed 4 bases, and the junction held 5 bases outside the gene matches. CDR3 DNA: TGTGCCAGCAGCTTTATGGCAGGGGGCACCGGGGAGCTGTTTTTT. This codes for CASSFMAGGTGELFF. The variable domain in full, with the rest retrieved from reference TRBV11-2 and TRBJ2-2, is EAGVAQSPRYKIIEKRQSVAFWCNPISGHATLYWYQQILGQGPKLLIQFQNNGVVDDSQLPKDRFSAERLKGVDSTLKIQPAKLEDSAVYLCASSFMAGGTGELFFGEGSRLTVL.

This clonotype appeared a single time. The chain links TRBV7-9 to TRBJ1-2, with 9 nucleotides matching TRBD1. The germline CDR1 and CDR2 sequences are SEHNR and FQNEAQ (reference sequence). The CDR3 is made up of 15 amino acids. V was clipped by 5 bases and J by 2 bases; unmatched bases: 6. CDR3 sequence (DNA): TGTGCCAGCAGCCCCCGGACAGGGGTGAACTATGGCTACACCTTC. Translated: CASSPRTGVNYGYTF.

The chain joins TRBV5-6 to TRBJ2-2, with TRBD1 as a possible D gene (6 bases). V was cut by 0 bases and J by 3 bases, with 9 bases left in between. This CDR3 region has 15 residues. The germline V gene has CDR1 SGHDT and CDR2 YYEEEE. The CDR3 spells CASSLGPGDTGELFF. The CDR3 bases are TGTGCCAGCAGCTTGGGTCCAGGGGACACCGGGGAGCTGTTTTTT.

This chain connects TRBV20-1 to TRBJ1-2, with TRBD1 matching over 7 bases. V was clipped by 0 bases and J by 7 bases; unmatched bases: 5. Germline loops: CDR1 DFQATT, CDR2 SNEGSKA (reference sequence). This CDR3 region has 13 residues. This chain's CDR3 is CSARDLTGTGYTF. CDR3 coding DNA: TGCAGTGCTAGAGACTTGACAGGGACTGGCTACACCTTC.

The CDR3 coding sequence is TGCGCCAGCAGCTTGTTAGGGACTAGCGGACCCGGGGAGCTGTTTTTT. It codes for CASSLLGTSGPGELFF. This rearrangement joins TRBV5-1 to TRBJ2-2; 11 bases map to TRBD2. The J segment lost 6 bases and the V segment lost 1 base, leaving 5 bases of the junction unmatched. Germline values: CDR1 SGHRS, CDR2 YFSETQ. The CDR3 is 16 residues long.

The chain couples TRBV13 to TRBJ2-7, with 11 bases fitting TRBD1. This CDR3 has 17 residues. The V gene end was trimmed by 5 bases and the J gene end by 2 bases; junction bases not matched to a gene: 11. Looked up from germline, CDR1 is PRHDT and CDR2 is FYEKMQ (reference sequence). CDR3 sequence reads: CASSHSGTGGRTYEQYF. CDR3 DNA: TGTGCCAGCAGCCATTCCGGGACAGGGGGAAGGACCTACGAGCAGTACTTC.

The chain joins TRBV5-1 to TRBJ1-1; perhaps TRBD1 as D (5 bases). The CDR3 is 12 residues long. CDR1 is SGHRS and CDR2 is YFSETQ in the germline V gene. Deletions cut 5 bases from V and 1 base from J, with 6 bases between. DNA of the CDR3: TGCGCCAGCAGGACAGCGAACACTGAAGCTTTCTTT. This gives the protein CASRTANTEAFF.

V usage is TRBV3-1 and J usage is TRBJ1-4; D not resolved. CDR1 and CDR2 from the germline V gene are LGHDT and YNNKEL (reference sequence). The CDR3 has 18 amino acids. The V end lost 3 bases, the J end lost 0 bases, and 17 bases lay between the germline ends. In DNA form, the CDR3 reads TGTGCCAGCAGCCACAGTTATTTTCCTACGGCAACTAATGAAAAACTGTTTTTT. It translates to CASSHSYFPTATNEKLFF.

The genes are TRBV7-2 and TRBJ2-5; the D call may be TRBD1 or TRBD2 (5 bases each). Germline V lookup: CDR1 SGHTA, CDR2 FQGNSA. V lost 4 bases, J lost 5 bases, and 17 bases lay in between. This CDR3 is 15 amino acids long. The CDR3 protein is CASSYPGPYPETQYF. Here the CDR3 DNA reads TGTGCCAGCAGCTACCCGGGACCCTACCCGGAGACCCAGTACTTC.

This clonotype was detected a few times. The rearrangement joins TRBV9 to TRBJ1-6; D is unclear. The CDR3 runs to 14 residues. V shed 0 bases and J shed 8 bases, with 9 bases lying between them. Germline-derived CDR1 and CDR2 are SGDLS and YYNGEE. This CDR3 is CASSVGGMDSPLHF. The DNA for the CDR3 is TGTGCCAGCAGCGTAGGTGGTATGGATTCACCCCTCCACTTT.

This clonotype has only a few counts. The chain has TRBV5-1 and TRBJ2-7; possible D gene TRBD1, 7 bases. Trimming removed 1 base at V and 3 bases at J, with 20 bases between. This CDR3 comprises 17 residues. The V gene's germline CDR1 is SGHRS and CDR2 YFSETQ. The DNA for the CDR3 is TGCGCCAGCAGCTTGTCCGGACAGGAGGGAGGAGGCTACGAGCAGTACTTC. It translates to CASSLSGQEGGGYEQYF.

This clonotype has more than one count but fewer than ten. The V call is TRBV27, the J call TRBJ2-6; D unresolved. Deletions cut 3 bases from V and 9 bases from J, with 9 bases between. The CDR3 has 13 residues. Germline lookup yields CDR1 MNHEY and CDR2 SMNVEV (reference sequence). The CDR3 protein is CASSFTTDNVLTF. The CDR3 DNA is TGTGCCAGCAGTTTCACCACAGACAACGTCCTGACTTTC.

This chain joins TRBV6-2 or TRBV6-3 and TRBJ2-4; possible D gene TRBD1, 6 bases. V lost 1 base, J lost 11 bases, and 15 bases lay in between. CDR1 and CDR2 from the germline V gene are MNHEY and SVGEGT. CDR3 length: 14 amino acids. The CDR3 DNA reads as TGTGCCAGCAGTTACTTACCGGGACACTTCCTTCAGTACTTC. Its translation: CASSYLPGHFLQYF.

This clonotype was seen at least ten times. The chain recombines TRBV4-3 with TRBJ2-3; D not resolved. There are 13 residues in the CDR3. The V gene's germline CDR1 is LGHNA and CDR2 YSLEER. V was pared by 0 bases and J by 3 bases, with 4 bases between. The CDR3 nucleotides read TGCGCCAGCAGCCAAGATGTTACAGATACGCAGTATTTT. This codes for CASSQDVTDTQYF.

The chain uses TRBV27 and TRBJ2-2, with no clear D. Trimming took off 4 bases at V and 3 bases at J, with 15 bases between the two ends. Germline loops: CDR1 MNHEY, CDR2 SMNVEV (reference sequence). The CDR3 length is 16 residues. The CDR3: CASSSWSYWDTGELFF. Here the CDR3 DNA reads TGTGCCAGCAGTTCCTGGAGCTATTGGGACACCGGGGAGCTGTTTTTT.

The V and J genes are TRBV5-5 and TRBJ1-5; 8 bases are a match to TRBD1. CDR3 length: 14 amino acids. With 4 bases clipped from V and 7 bases from J, the junction kept 7 bases outside the gene matches. Germline-derived CDR1 and CDR2 are SGHKS and YYEKEE (reference sequence). The CDR3 DNA follows: TGTGCCAGCAGCCCCGGACAGGGCGGACAGCCCCAGCATTTT. It is translated as CASSPGQGGQPQHF.

J is TRBJ2-3 and V is TRBV20-1, with TRBD2 matching over 8 bases. J was trimmed by 9 bases and V by 3 bases; bases with no gene match: 8. Germline loops: CDR1 DFQATT, CDR2 SNEGSKA (reference sequence). The CDR3 is 13 amino acids. The CDR3 DNA reads as TGCAGTGCTAGCGGGAGGGCCCTGGTGACGCAGTATTTT. Its translation: CSASGRALVTQYF.

The chain couples TRBV7-2 to TRBJ1-1; 7 positions agree with TRBD1. The CDR3 has 14 residues. Per germline, CDR1 SGHTA and CDR2 FQGNSA. V shed 5 bases and J 7 bases; nucleotides not matched to a gene: 10. CDR3 DNA sequence: TGTGCCAGCAGCCCAGAAAGTGGGACAGATGAAGCTTTCTTT. Translation gives CASSPESGTDEAFF.

This clonotype turned up a few times. J is TRBJ2-1 and V is TRBV19; TRBD2 agrees at 10 bases. Germline V lookup: CDR1 LNHDA, CDR2 SQIVND (reference sequence). The CDR3 is made up of 14 amino acids. V trimming: 10 bases; J trimming: 6 bases; junction bases outside the gene matches: 9. The CDR3 sequence: CATTLAGAFNEQFF. The CDR3 bases are TGTGCCACCACCCTAGCGGGAGCTTTCAATGAGCAGTTCTTC.

This clonotype showed up just a few times. J is TRBJ2-5 and V is TRBV11-2, with D unclear. Germline V gene data show CDR1 as SGHAT and CDR2 as FQNNGV. This CDR3 comprises 13 residues. The CDR3 DNA is TGTGCTTCCTCACTACCCGTCCAAGAGACCCAGTACTTC. Its protein is CASSLPVQETQYF.